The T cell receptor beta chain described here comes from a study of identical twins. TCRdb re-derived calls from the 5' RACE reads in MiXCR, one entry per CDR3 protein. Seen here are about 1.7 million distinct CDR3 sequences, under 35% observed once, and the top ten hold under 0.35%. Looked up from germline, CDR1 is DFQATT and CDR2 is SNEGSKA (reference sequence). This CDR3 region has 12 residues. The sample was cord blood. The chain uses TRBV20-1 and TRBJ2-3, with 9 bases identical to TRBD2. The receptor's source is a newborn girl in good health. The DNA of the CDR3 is TGCACCGTAGCGGGAGCTGGAGATACGCAGTATTTT. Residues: CTVAGAGDTQYF.